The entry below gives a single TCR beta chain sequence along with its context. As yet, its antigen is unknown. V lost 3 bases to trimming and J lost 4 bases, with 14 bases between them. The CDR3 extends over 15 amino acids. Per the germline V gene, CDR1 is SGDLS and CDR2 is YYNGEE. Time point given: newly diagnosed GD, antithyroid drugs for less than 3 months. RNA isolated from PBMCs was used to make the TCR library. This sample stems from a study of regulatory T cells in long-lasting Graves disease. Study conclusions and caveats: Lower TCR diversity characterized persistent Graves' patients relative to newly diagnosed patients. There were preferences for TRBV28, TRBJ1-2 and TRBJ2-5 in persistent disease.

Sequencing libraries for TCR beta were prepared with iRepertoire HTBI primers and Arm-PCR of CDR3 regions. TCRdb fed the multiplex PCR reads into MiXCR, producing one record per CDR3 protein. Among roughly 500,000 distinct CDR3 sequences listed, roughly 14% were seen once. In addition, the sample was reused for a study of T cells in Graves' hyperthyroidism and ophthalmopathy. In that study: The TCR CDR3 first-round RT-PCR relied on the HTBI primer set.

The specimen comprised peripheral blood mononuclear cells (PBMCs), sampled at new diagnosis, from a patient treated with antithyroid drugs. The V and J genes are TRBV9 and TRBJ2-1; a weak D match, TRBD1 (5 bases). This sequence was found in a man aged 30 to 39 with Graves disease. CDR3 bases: TGTGCCAGCAGCGGGGGCCAGAAGTTTTACAATGAGCAGTTCTTC. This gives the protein CASSGGQKFYNEQFF.